The 16 T cell receptor beta chains listed next were all sequenced from one sample in a study of tumor-infiltrating lymphocytes in primary liver carcinoma (dated by TCRdb to between 2016 and 2019). The run used an Illumina HiSeq 2500. A constant-region primer and ProtoScript II reverse transcriptase were used to reverse-transcribe TCRbeta-specific cDNA from approximately 500 ng total RNA. TCRbeta libraries were built with three nested multiplex PCR rounds, a slightly modified ARM-PCR procedure. Each of the first two PCR rounds ran for about 10 cycles and used multiplex TRBV1-TRBV30 forward primers together with a Cbeta reverse primer. TCRdb reran the public reads through fastp at Q25 and MiXCR, keeping productive beta chains. Rows with one shared CDR3 protein collapse into an entry with the most common genes and DNA. In all, the sample holds 95,000 to 100,000 distinct CDR3 sequences, and around 73% of those were seen once. Approximately 12% of the sample is taken by the ten largest.

Total RNA and DNA were co-extracted without cell sorting from approximately 20-30 mg of bulk tissue using the AllPrep DNA/RNA mini kit. The sample comprised liver tumor tissue from sampling region 2. The sample's cell subset or site label, in plain terms: tumor region T2, inferior pole. Receptors originate from a woman aged 60-70 years with primary liver carcinoma and hepatitis B virus infection.

The chain links TRBV7-9 to TRBJ1-1, with 8 bases fitting TRBD1. J lost 4 bases, V lost 7 bases, and 8 bases had no gene match. The CDR3 consists of 14 residues. CDR1 and CDR2 (germline): SEHNR, FQNEAQ (reference sequence). The CDR3 region has the DNA TGTGCCAGCACCCAGGGGGCGGCGTTCACTGAAGCTTTCTTT. Amino acid sequence: CASTQGAAFTEAFF.

About this clonotype: Given a much more abundant clone one base away, this may be a read error. The chain employs TRBV2 and TRBJ2-1, with D possibly TRBD1 on 5 matching bases. The CDR3 totals 17 residues. Germline lookup yields CDR1 SNHLY and CDR2 FYNNEI. The CDR3: CASSDLKGLQLVNGQFF. The CDR3, as DNA: TGTGCCAGCAGTGATTTAAAGGGGCTTCAGCTGGTCAATGGGCAGTTCTTC. Filled out from reference TRBV2 and TRBJ2-1, the complete variable domain reads EPEVTQTPSHQVTQMGQEVILRCVPISNHLYFYWYRQILGQKVEFLVSFYNNEISEKSEIFDDQFSVERPDGSNFTLKIRSTKLEDSAMYFCASSDLKGLQLVNGQFFGPGTRLTVL.

As to this clonotype: Because it lacks the conserved phenylalanine or tryptophan at the end, this CDR3 is likely a read error. The V and J genes are TRBV6-6 and TRBJ2-3, with D perhaps assigned TRBD1 or TRBD2 (5 bases each). Germline CDR1 MNHNY, CDR2 SVGAGI (reference sequence). Trimming stripped 5 bases from V and 5 bases from J, with 11 bases between. The CDR3 has 13 amino acids. In nucleotides, the CDR3 is TGTGCCAGCAGTACAACTAGGGGAGATACGCAGTATTAT. This translates into CASSTTRGDTQYY.

On this clonotype itself: A much larger clone differs by one base, so this may be a read error. The genes are TRBV28 and TRBJ2-1, with 8 bases that match TRBD2. V was pared by 5 bases and J by 8 bases, with 11 bases of the junction left unmatched. From germline, CDR1 is MDHEN and CDR2 SYDVKM. CDR3 length: 15 residues. Here the CDR3 DNA reads TGTGCCAGCAGTCCAACAGGCGGGAGGTTATATGAGCAGTTCTTC. This sequence encodes CASSPTGGRLYEQFF.

For this clonotype: This CDR3 is missing its conserved last phenylalanine or tryptophan, likely due to a read error. This sequence joins TRBV11-2 and TRBJ2-1; TRBD2 matches at 11 bases. Germline V CDR1 and CDR2: SGHAT, FQNNGV. This CDR3 spans 17 amino acids. CDR3 sequence: CVSNLGLVAGGPNEQFL. CDR3 nucleotides: TGTGTCAGCAACTTAGGTCTGGTAGCGGGAGGGCCGAATGAGCAGTTCCTC.

This clonotype was seen repeatedly, ten times or more. The CDR3 coding sequence is TGTGCCAGCAGCGGGGCCGGACTAGCGACCACAGATACGCAGTATTTT. As protein: CASSGAGLATTDTQYF. The rearrangement joins TRBV6-5 to TRBJ2-3; TRBD2 matches 9 bases. The germline V gene has CDR1 MNHEY and CDR2 SVGAGI. The CDR3 length is 16 residues. V trimming: 6 bases; J trimming: 2 bases; junction bases outside the gene matches: 9.

As regards this clonotype: The CDR3 does not close with the conserved phenylalanine or tryptophan, likely indicating a read error. V gene TRBV6-5 combines with J gene TRBJ2-1; a weak D match, TRBD1 (5 bases). CDR3 length equals 13 residues. The germline CDR1 and CDR2 sequences are MNHEY and SVGAGI. CDR3 residues: CTSSLGRISEQFL. The CDR3 DNA sequence: TGTACCAGCAGTTTGGGGCGCATCAGTGAGCAGTTCTTA.

A remark on this clonotype: Because it lacks the conserved phenylalanine or tryptophan at the end, this CDR3 is likely a read error. The chain couples TRBV29-1 to TRBJ2-1; 9 nucleotides line up with TRBD2. The V and J ends lost 0 bases and 7 bases, in that order; junction bases with no gene match: 16. Germline lookup yields CDR1 SQVTM and CDR2 ANQGSEA. There are 18 residues in the CDR3. The CDR3 here is CSVEDRNHQGLAQNEQFL. CDR3 sequence (DNA): TGCAGCGTTGAAGACAGGAATCATCAAGGACTAGCGCAAAATGAGCAGTTCCTC.

This rearrangement joins TRBV11-2 to TRBJ1-4; maybe TRBD1 (5 bases). Germline V gene lookup returns CDR1 SGHAT and CDR2 FQNNGV. The length of the CDR3 is 13 residues. Trimming removed 4 bases from V and 11 bases from J, with 14 bases in between. As DNA, the CDR3 is TGTGCCAGCAGCTGCCCGGGGGGTCGGAAACTGTTTTTT. It yields the protein CASSCPGGRKLFF.

As for this clonotype: The junction and the germline gene differ at one end; a read error may be behind it. The gene calls are TRBV5-1 and TRBJ2-7; 9 bases align to TRBD1. Germline loops: CDR1 SGHRS, CDR2 YFSETQ. The CDR3 has 15 amino acids. The CDR3, as DNA: TGCGCCAGCGACCTTGGGGACAGGGAATCCGACGAGCAGTACTTT. Translated: CASDLGDRESDEQYF.

Details on this clonotype: A read error is possible here, since a much larger clone lies one base away. The chain carries TRBV28 and TRBJ2-5, with 7 bases matching TRBD2. This CDR3 is 11 amino acids long. The junction had 0 bases not matched to a gene; V was cut back by 2 bases and J by 9 bases. CDR1 and CDR2 (germline): MDHEN, SYDVKM. The CDR3 protein is CASSLGGAQYF. The CDR3 DNA is TGTGCCAGCAGTTTAGGGGGGGCCCAGTACTTC.

In this sample, this clonotype turned up once. At one boundary the junction diverges from the germline segment, which might be a read error. The chain employs TRBV29-1 and TRBJ2-6, with a weak D call TRBD1 (5 bases). Germline CDR1 and CDR2: SQVTM and ANQGSEA. This CDR3 spans 16 amino acids. CDR3 coding DNA: TGCAGCGTTGCAGGCGGACCGTACTCTGGGGCCAACATCCTGACTTTC. This sequence encodes CSVAGGPYSGANILTF.

The rearrangement links TRBV11-2 to TRBJ2-3, with D perhaps TRBD1 (5 bases). The germline V gene encodes CDR1 SGHAT and CDR2 FQNNGV. Trimming shortened V by 4 bases and J by 1 base, and 18 bases separated the two germline ends. The CDR3 has 17 amino acids. In nucleotides, the CDR3 is TGTGCCAGCAGCTCAGGGATTAGAATGGAAGGCACAGATACGCAGTATTTT. This sequence encodes CASSSGIRMEGTDTQYF.

The chain couples TRBV13 to TRBJ2-3; possibly TRBD2 for D (6 bases). CDR1 and CDR2 (germline): PRHDT, FYEKMQ (reference sequence). This CDR3 region has 14 residues. Trimming removed 4 bases at V and 4 bases at J, with 12 bases between. The DNA of the CDR3 is TGTGCCAGCAGCTCCCTGACGGGGGCAGATACGCAGTATTTT. Translated: CASSSLTGADTQYF.

This clonotype was observed a few times. The V call is TRBV2, the J call TRBJ1-2; D is possibly TRBD1 (5 bases). Germline CDR1 is SNHLY and CDR2 is FYNNEI. This CDR3 region has 13 residues. Trimming shortened V by 3 bases and J by 5 bases, and 10 bases separated the two germline ends. CDR3 residues: CASSEWGRYGYTF. CDR3 bases: TGTGCCAGCAGTGAGTGGGGCCGGTATGGCTACACCTTC.

A remark on this clonotype: Germline and junction disagree at one end, which may indicate a read error. The chain couples TRBV10-2 to TRBJ2-1; D is perhaps TRBD1 (6 bases). Germline V gene sequence: CDR1 WSHSY, CDR2 SAAADI. The CDR3 runs to 13 residues. Here the CDR3 reads CASRPGQYSEQFF. Here the CDR3 DNA reads TGCGCCAGCAGACCCGGACAGTACAGTGAGCAGTTCTTT.